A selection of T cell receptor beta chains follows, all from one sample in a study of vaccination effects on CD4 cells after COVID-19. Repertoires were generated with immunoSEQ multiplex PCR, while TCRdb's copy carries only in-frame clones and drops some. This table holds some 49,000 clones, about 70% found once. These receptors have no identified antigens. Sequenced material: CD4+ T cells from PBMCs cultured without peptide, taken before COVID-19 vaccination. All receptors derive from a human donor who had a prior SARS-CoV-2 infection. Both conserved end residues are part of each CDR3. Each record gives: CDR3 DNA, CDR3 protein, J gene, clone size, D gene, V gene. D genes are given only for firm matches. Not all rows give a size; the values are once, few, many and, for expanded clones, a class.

TGTGCCAGCAGCCAGGGACCGCGCGACGAGCAGTACTTC CASSQGPRDEQYF TRBJ2-7 . . TRBV14
TGTGCCATCAGTGTAGGGAGCGGAGGGACTGAAGCTTTCTTT CAISVGSGGTEAFF TRBJ1-1 . . TRBV10-3
TGTGCCAGCAGTGGGGGGACAGGGCGACAAGAGACCCAGTACTTC CASSGGTGRQETQYF TRBJ2-5 . TRBD1 TRBV2
TGTGCCAGCAGCCTGTTGGGGTTGGGGAACACTGAAGCTTTCTTT CASSLLGLGNTEAFF TRBJ1-1 . . TRBV6-2/TRBV6-3
TGTGCCAGCAGCCCAACGACAGGGGGCTCGGCCTACAATGAGCAGTTCTTC CASSPTTGGSAYNEQFF TRBJ2-1 . TRBD1 TRBV11-2
TGTGCCAGCAGTTTAATTTTGGGGGGATACAATGAGCAGTTCTTC CASSLILGGYNEQFF TRBJ2-1 . . TRBV28
TGCGCCAGCAGCTTCTTAGGAGGGACCACTGAAGCTTTCTTT CASSFLGGTTEAFF TRBJ1-1 . . TRBV5-1
TGTGCCAGCAGCCCGGACAGGCAGTCCTATGGCTACACCTTC CASSPDRQSYGYTF TRBJ1-2 . TRBD1 TRBV7-2
TGCGCCAGCAGCTATGGACAGCCAAGCTCCTACGAGCAGTACTTC CASSYGQPSSYEQYF TRBJ2-7 few . TRBV5-1
TGTGCCAGCAGCGTAGACCCCATAGGGAGTGAGGAGCTGTTTTTT CASSVDPIGSEELFF TRBJ2-2 . . TRBV9
TGTGCCAGCAGCCAAGAAGAGGACAGGGGGCCTGTATCTGGAAACACCATATATTTT CASSQEEDRGPVSGNTIYF TRBJ1-3 . TRBD1 TRBV4-2
TGTGCCAGCAGAGCCGACAACTACAATGAGCAGTTCTTC CASRADNYNEQFF TRBJ2-1 few . TRBV6-6
TGTGCCAGCTCAGAAACCGCCGGGACACCTACTAACTATGGCTACACCTTC CASSETAGTPTNYGYTF TRBJ1-2 once . TRBV18
TGTGCCAGCAGTTCCCTAGCGGGCCTTAGCACAGATACGCAGTATTTT CASSSLAGLSTDTQYF TRBJ2-3 . TRBD2 TRBV27
TGTGCCAGCAGCTTAAAGGCTAACGCGGCGGGAGGCCTGAACACCGGGGAGCTGTTTTTT CASSLKANAAGGLNTGELFF TRBJ2-2 medium-sized TRBD2 TRBV7-3
TGTGCCAGCAGTGAACAGCGAATACACACCGGGGAGCTGTTTTTT CASSEQRIHTGELFF TRBJ2-2 . . TRBV2
TGTGCCAGCTCACCGACAGGGTCAGGTGAAAAACTGTTTTTT CASSPTGSGEKLFF TRBJ1-4 . TRBD1 TRBV18
TGTGCCAGCAGCTTAGAATGGAGCGGGACCTACGAGCAGTACTTC CASSLEWSGTYEQYF TRBJ2-7 . TRBD2 TRBV11-2
TGTGCCAGCTCACCGAGGGGCTTGGAGCAGTTCTTC CASSPRGLEQFF TRBJ2-1 few . TRBV18
TGTGCCAGCAGCTTACCACAATTGGAGACCCAGTACTTC CASSLPQLETQYF TRBJ2-5 . . TRBV7-3
TGTGCCGGCCAGCGGGGCCTCTCCTACGAGCAGTACTTC CAGQRGLSYEQYF TRBJ2-7 . TRBD2 TRBV6-5
TGTGCCAGCGGGCTGGCAGGGGTAGATACGCAGTATTTT CASGLAGVDTQYF TRBJ2-3 few . TRBV15
TGTGCCAGCAGCGTGGGGGCCCCCTACGAGCAGTACTTC CASSVGAPYEQYF TRBJ2-7 few . TRBV5-4
TGTGCCAGCAGTGTACAGAACACTGAAGCTTTCTTT CASSVQNTEAFF TRBJ1-1 . . TRBV2
TGTGCCATCAGTGAGTTTGTCTCGGCGGATGGCTACACCTTC CAISEFVSADGYTF TRBJ1-2 . . TRBV10-3
TGTGCCAGTCTGAGGGGAGCAACTAATGAAAAACTGTTTTTT CASLRGATNEKLFF TRBJ1-4 . . TRBV2
TGTGCCAGCTCACCGGGAGAGACCCAGTACTTC CASSPGETQYF TRBJ2-5 . . TRBV18
TGTGCCAGCAGCCCGACTAGCGGGGGGGAGGGTGAGCAGTTCTTC CASSPTSGGEGEQFF TRBJ2-1 once TRBD2 TRBV7-3
TGTGCCAGCAGCTGGGGACCGGGACAGGGGAACTATGGCTACACCTTC CASSWGPGQGNYGYTF TRBJ1-2 . TRBD1 TRBV5-4
TGTGCCAGCTCACCGCAAACAGGGGGCACTGAAGCTTTCTTT CASSPQTGGTEAFF TRBJ1-1 . TRBD1 TRBV18
TGTGCCTGGAGTATCGACAGTTACTCCTACAATGAGCAGTTCTTC CAWSIDSYSYNEQFF TRBJ2-1 . . TRBV30
TGTGCCTGGAGTGTGGGGGGCCGGCTTGGCTACACCTTC CAWSVGGRLGYTF TRBJ1-2 . . TRBV30
TGTGCCAGTAGTAGCACTAGCGGGATAGCAGATACGCAGTATTTT CASSSTSGIADTQYF TRBJ2-3 . TRBD2 TRBV19
TGTGCCAGCAGCTTAGACAGGTCCCGAGCTTTCTTT CASSLDRSRAFF TRBJ1-1 few . TRBV7-2
TGTGCCACCAGTGATTCCGGACAGGGGGCCTACGAGCAGTACTTC CATSDSGQGAYEQYF TRBJ2-7 . TRBD1 TRBV24-1
TGTGCCAGCAGCATGCAGGGGGCTTATCGAGAAGCTTTCTTT CASSMQGAYREAFF TRBJ1-1 . TRBD1 TRBV5-4
TGTGCCAGCACTAGCGGGGGAAATACGCAGTATTTT CASTSGGNTQYF TRBJ2-3 . TRBD2 TRBV27
TGCGCCAGCAGCCAGGGACTAGCGGGAGTATCTGGCGGGGAGCTGTTTTTT CASSQGLAGVSGGELFF TRBJ2-2 . TRBD2 TRBV4-3
TGTGCCAGCAGCGACCGACAGGGGATAAACACCATATATTTT CASSDRQGINTIYF TRBJ1-3 . TRBD1 TRBV6-5
TGTGCCAGCAGGGACAGGGGCGGAACTGAAGCTTTCTTT CASRDRGGTEAFF TRBJ1-1 . TRBD1 TRBV2
TGTGCCAGCTCCCCGTGGGATACGCAGTATTTT CASSPWDTQYF TRBJ2-3 . . TRBV18
TGTGCCAGCAGCCGGGACAGGGGAATCCATGAGCAGTTCTTC CASSRDRGIHEQFF TRBJ2-1 . TRBD1 TRBV19
TGTGCCGGGGGAGGGTTTCGCTATGGCTACACCTTC CAGGGFRYGYTF TRBJ1-2 . . TRBV6-5